Listed below are T cell receptor beta chains from one sample, sequenced in a study of CD8+ T cells in alopecia areata. Assay: immunoSEQ multiplex PCR; the TCRdb copy retains only in-frame clones and omits some. The sample carries around 13,000 clones, around 67% recorded once. Sequenced here: skin, sampled at week 4, from a patient treated with tofacitinib. The receptors originated from a human donor with alopecia areata. Both conserved end residues are part of each CDR3. Each record gives: V gene, D gene, clone size, J gene, CDR3 DNA, CDR3 protein. The D gene is left open where the match is weak. Clone size is stated in some rows and not others, as once, few, many or a class when expanded.

>TRBV29-1|TRBD1|few|TRBJ1-4
TGCAGCGTGGACAGGGGTAATGAAAAACTGTTTTTT
CSVDRGNEKLFF
>TRBV4-1|-|-|TRBJ2-6
TGCGCCAGCAGCCATTCGACTTGGTTTTTTGGGGCCAACGTCCTGACTTTC
CASSHSTWFFGANVLTF
>TRBV10-3|-|-|TRBJ1-1
TGTGCCATCAGTGGATCCGGGGTGTACACTGAAGCTTTCTTT
CAISGSGVYTEAFF
>TRBV7-8|-|-|TRBJ1-6
TGTGCCAGCAGCTTAGAGCGGCAGGAAAATAATTCACCCCTCCACTTT
CASSLERQENNSPLHF
>TRBV29-1|-|-|TRBJ1-2
TGCAGCGTTGAAGATTGGGGTCCCACAGCCAGTACGGCTAACTATGGCTACACCTTC
CSVEDWGPTASTANYGYTF
>TRBV6-1|TRBD2|-|TRBJ2-7
TGTGCCAGCAGTGCGGTTGGCGGGGGGGGCTACGAGCAGTACTTC
CASSAVGGGGYEQYF
>TRBV7-2|-|once|TRBJ1-1
TGTGCCAGCAGCATCCCCGGGGGGCGCGGGAACACTGAAGCTTTCTTT
CASSIPGGRGNTEAFF
>TRBV4-1|TRBD2|-|TRBJ2-5
TGCGCCAGCAGCACACTAGCGGGGGCGCCTCTCCAAGAGACCCAGTACTTC
CASSTLAGAPLQETQYF
>TRBV6-1|-|-|TRBJ1-5
TGTGCCAGCAGTGAAATCGGATTAAATCAGCCCCAGCATTTT
CASSEIGLNQPQHF
>TRBV7-8|TRBD1|-|TRBJ1-2
TGTGCCAGCCGTCTTACCGGGACAGGGCGGTATGGCTACACCTTC
CASRLTGTGRYGYTF
>TRBV7-9|-|-|TRBJ2-7
TGTGCCAGCAGTTTGGATGCGGCCTACGAGCAGTACTTC
CASSLDAAYEQYF
>TRBV21-1|-|few|TRBJ1-3
TGTGCCAGCAGCAAAGTGGGGGATATTCCTGGGGGATCGGGAAACACCATATATTTT
CASSKVGDIPGGSGNTIYF
>TRBV7-2|-|few|TRBJ1-2
TGTGCCAGCAGCCTAATGGAGGGAGGCTACACCTTC
CASSLMEGGYTF
>TRBV27|TRBD1|once|TRBJ2-7
TGTGCCAGCAGTTTTGGGACAGGGGTCTACGAGCAGTACTTC
CASSFGTGVYEQYF
>TRBV6-5|-|-|TRBJ2-6
TGTGCCAGCAGGGGAACAGAATCCGGGGCCAACGTCCTGACTTTC
CASRGTESGANVLTF
>TRBV11-2|-|-|TRBJ1-1
TGTGCCAGCAGCTTAGATCAGGGAACAGACGAAGCTTTCTTT
CASSLDQGTDEAFF
>TRBV25-1|-|-|TRBJ1-2
TGTGCCAGCAGTGACAGGGGTACCCCAGCTAACTATGGCTACACCTTC
CASSDRGTPANYGYTF
>TRBV4-1|TRBD1|-|TRBJ2-1
TGCGCCAGCAGCCAATGGGCAGCGGGACAGGGGTACAATGAGCAGTTCTTC
CASSQWAAGQGYNEQFF
>TRBV27|-|-|TRBJ1-2
TGTGCCAGCAGTGAATCCGCTAACTATGGCTACACCTTC
CASSESANYGYTF
>TRBV2|-|once|TRBJ1-2
TGTGCCAGCAGCCAGGTGGGGCAGGGACTGGATGGCTACACCTTC
CASSQVGQGLDGYTF
>TRBV10-3|TRBD2|-|TRBJ2-2
TGTGCCATCAGTGAGGCGGGGGGGAACACCGGGGAGCTGTTTTTT
CAISEAGGNTGELFF
>TRBV2|-|-|TRBJ1-2
TGTGCCAGCAGTGTAGACAGGTGGTACTATGGCTACACCTTC
CASSVDRWYYGYTF
>TRBV19|-|-|TRBJ1-6
TGTGCCAGTACCCCCGGGGGTCCCCATAAAAGTCTCCACTTT
CASTPGGPHKSLHF
>TRBV18|-|-|TRBJ2-1
TGTGCCAGCTCACAACGGACAGTAAGAGGATACTACAATGAGCAGTTCTTC
CASSQRTVRGYYNEQFF
>TRBV5-4|-|-|TRBJ2-7
TGTGCCAGCAGTCGGGTGGGGGGCCACGAGCAGTACTTC
CASSRVGGHEQYF
>TRBV6-1|TRBD1|once|TRBJ2-4
TGTGCCAGCAGTGAAGGGGGACAGGGTAACATTCAGTACTTC
CASSEGGQGNIQYF
>TRBV29-1|-|-|TRBJ1-1
TGCAGCGTTCTACAGGCCACTGAAGCTTTCTTT
CSVLQATEAFF
>TRBV7-8|-|few|TRBJ2-5
TGTGCCAGCAGCTCCATCCGGGGTCGCCAAGAGACCCAGTACTTC
CASSSIRGRQETQYF
>TRBV7-2|TRBD2|-|TRBJ2-7
TGTGCCAGCAGCGCGGGGGGAACGGTGGGCCCCGAGCAGTACTTC
CASSAGGTVGPEQYF
>TRBV2|-|-|TRBJ2-7
TGTGCCTGGGGGGACAATACCTACGAGCAGTACTTC
CAWGDNTYEQYF
>TRBV7-9|-|-|TRBJ1-2
TGTGCCGGGGACGGGGCTAATGGCTACACCTTC
CAGDGANGYTF
>TRBV10-3|TRBD2|few|TRBJ2-3
TGTGCCATCAGTGCCACCACCGGGACTAGCGGGGTCCGGGATACGCAGTATTTT
CAISATTGTSGVRDTQYF
>TRBV18|-|few|TRBJ1-2
TGTGCCAGCTCACCACGAGACAGCTATGGCTACACCTTC
CASSPRDSYGYTF
>TRBV7-2|-|-|TRBJ1-2
TGTGCCAGCAGCTTAGTATTTTTGCCAGCCCAAGGTGGCTACACCTTC
CASSLVFLPAQGGYTF
>TRBV6-1|-|few|TRBJ2-3
TGTGCCAGCAGCAGAGGGACGGGAACAGATACGCAGTATTTT
CASSRGTGTDTQYF
>TRBV19|-|once|TRBJ2-7
TGTGCCAGTAGTCCCTTCGCGTTCGAAGAGCAGTACTTC
CASSPFAFEEQYF
>TRBV5-1|-|-|TRBJ2-3
TGCGCCAGCAGCTTGGCCTTGGGCGTAGTGACGGATACGCAGTATTTT
CASSLALGVVTDTQYF
>TRBV11-2|-|few|TRBJ2-1
TGTGCCAGCAGCTTAGGGGAGAGGGGCAATGAGCAGTTCTTC
CASSLGERGNEQFF
>TRBV2|-|-|TRBJ1-5
TGTGCCAGCAGTAGGTCCCAGAACAATCAGCCCCAGCATTTT
CASSRSQNNQPQHF
>TRBV2|TRBD2|-|TRBJ2-1
TGTGCCAGCAGCCCAGGGAGCGGGGGGGGAGTGCAGTTCTTC
CASSPGSGGGVQFF
>TRBV6-5|-|-|TRBJ1-6
TGTGCCAGCACATGGGGGACACTAAATTCACCCCTCCACTTT
CASTWGTLNSPLHF
>TRBV7-6|-|few|TRBJ1-4
TGTGCCAGCAGCGAAGCGGGGTCGAGGGTTGAAAAACTGTTTTTT
CASSEAGSRVEKLFF
>TRBV21-1|-|-|TRBJ2-5
TGTGCCAGCAGCAAAGTCGAGAGGTTCCCGGAGAAGGGGACCCAGTACTTC
CASSKVERFPEKGTQYF
>TRBV4-1|-|-|TRBJ2-7
TGCGCCAGCAGCCAAGAGGGCTTTGGGAGGAACGAGCAGTACTTC
CASSQEGFGRNEQYF
>TRBV29-1|-|-|TRBJ2-7
TGCAGCGTTTATGGAGATTACAACGAGCAGTACTTC
CSVYGDYNEQYF